The 23 T cell receptor beta chains below all came from one sample that was sequenced in a study of blood T cell repertoires in COVID-19. Repertoires were generated with immunoSEQ multiplex PCR, while TCRdb's copy carries only in-frame clones and drops some. The table has more than 150,000 clones, around 81% seen once; the top ten hold approximately 12%. Material for sequencing was peripheral blood. Every receptor here comes from an elderly woman with COVID-19, enrolled during active disease.

J is TRBJ1-1 and V is TRBV7-9; TRBD1 might be the D (5 bases). The ends were cut back, 8 bases at V and 0 bases at J, with 10 bases in the middle. CDR3 length: 13 amino acids. Per germline, CDR1 SEHNR and CDR2 FQNEAQ (reference sequence). Here the CDR3 reads CASCRQLNTEAFF. The CDR3 DNA reads as TGTGCCAGCTGCCGACAGTTGAACACTGAAGCTTTCTTT.

This clone was recorded a few times. The rearrangement links TRBV15 to TRBJ2-7; 8 nucleotides match TRBD1. CDR1 and CDR2 (germline): LNHNV, YYDKDF (reference sequence). The CDR3 covers 15 residues. V was clipped by 3 bases and J by 3 bases; unmatched bases: 7. In nucleotides, the CDR3 is TGTGCCACCAGCAGTGACAGGGGCGGGTACTACGAGCAGTACTTC. Amino acid sequence: CATSSDRGGYYEQYF.

The chain combines TRBV28 with TRBJ1-1; 7 bases are a match to TRBD1. Trimming cost V 4 bases and J 4 bases; bases outside gene matches: 15. In germline, CDR1 is MDHEN, CDR2 SYDVKM. CDR3 size: 17 residues. CDR3 sequence (DNA): TGTGCCAGCAGTTCCAGCGTTCACAGGGGTGGCGGCACTGAAGCTTTCTTT. It is translated as CASSSSVHRGGGTEAFF.

The chain is built from TRBV27 and TRBJ1-1, with D unclear. Germline lookup yields CDR1 MNHEY and CDR2 SMNVEV (reference sequence). Trimming shortened V by 1 base and J by 4 bases, and 13 bases separated the two germline ends. The CDR3 contains 15 residues. CDR3 nucleotides: TGTGCCAGCAGTTTATATCGGGGTGCTATCACTGAAGCTTTCTTT. The encoded protein is CASSLYRGAITEAFF.

J is TRBJ2-5 and V is TRBV7-9, with TRBD2 identical over 9 bases. The CDR3 contains 14 residues. CDR1 and CDR2 (germline): SEHNR, FQNEAQ (reference sequence). The ends lost 5 bases at V and 8 bases at J; junction bases unmatched: 9. The CDR3: CASSQGGGGGTQYF. The CDR3 bases are TGTGCCAGCAGCCAAGGCGGCGGGGGGGGAACCCAGTACTTC.

This clone was seen only a few times. The chain couples TRBV10-2 to TRBJ2-7, with TRBD2 matching over 10 bases. The CDR3 is made up of 15 amino acids. V trimming: 3 bases; J trimming: 4 bases; junction bases outside the gene matches: 6. Germline-derived CDR1 and CDR2 are WSHSY and SAAADI. CDR3 protein: CASSDKAGGRYEQYF. The CDR3 DNA reads TGCGCCAGCAGTGATAAAGCGGGGGGGCGTTACGAGCAGTACTTC.

This chain connects TRBV4-2 to TRBJ1-5, with D possibly TRBD1 on 6 matching bases. V lost 1 base, J lost 2 bases, and 9 bases lay in between. This CDR3 spans 15 amino acids. The V gene's germline CDR1 is LGHNA and CDR2 YNFKEQ. CDR3 region: CASSQGRTGNQPQHF. The CDR3 coding sequence is TGTGCCAGCAGCCAAGGTCGGACAGGCAATCAGCCCCAGCATTTT.

CDR3 sequence reads: CSGGYGYTF. The CDR3 nucleotides read TGCAGCGGGGGCTATGGCTACACCTTC. This rearrangement joins TRBV20-1 to TRBJ1-2, with D perhaps TRBD1 (5 bases). The CDR3 extends over 9 amino acids. Looked up from germline, CDR1 is DFQATT and CDR2 is SNEGSKA (reference sequence).

The chain couples TRBV6-2 or TRBV6-3 to TRBJ2-1; 8 nucleotides line up with TRBD2. Germline-derived CDR1 and CDR2 are MNHEY and SVGEGT. The CDR3 covers 16 residues. V lost 6 bases to trimming and J lost 1 base; unmatched junction nucleotides: 8. The CDR3: CASSYSAGGSYNEQFF. CDR3 DNA: TGTGCCAGCAGCTATTCGGCGGGAGGTTCCTACAATGAGCAGTTCTTC.

The J gene is TRBJ2-7, the V gene TRBV7-9; TRBD1 matches 10 bases. V lost 5 bases and J lost 5; bases outside the gene matches: 6. This CDR3 has 14 residues. The germline gives CDR1 SEHNR, CDR2 FQNEAQ (reference sequence). CDR3 loop: CASSRGQGSNEQYF. The CDR3, as DNA: TGTGCCAGCAGCCGGGGACAGGGGTCGAACGAGCAGTACTTC.

The V call is TRBV14, the J call TRBJ1-1; the D is unclear. Germline-derived CDR1 and CDR2 are SGHDN and FVKESK. Trimming removed 1 base from V and 1 base from J, with 10 bases in between. The CDR3 sequence is 15 residues long. Here the CDR3 reads CASSQAPATNTEAFF. Written as DNA, the CDR3 is TGTGCCAGCAGCCAAGCCCCCGCTACGAACACTGAAGCTTTCTTT.

This clone occurred a few times. The chain combines TRBV7-9 with TRBJ2-7; TRBD1 aligns across 8 bases. The CDR3 covers 15 residues. The junction had 9 bases not matched to a gene; V was cut back by 7 bases and J by 1 base. Germline V gene sequence: CDR1 SEHNR, CDR2 FQNEAQ (reference sequence). The CDR3 coding sequence is TGTGCCAGCACTCGTGGGACAGGACTTTCCTACGAGCAGTACTTC. This sequence encodes CASTRGTGLSYEQYF.

The chain uses TRBV3-1 (or the pseudogene TRBV3-2) and TRBJ1-3; 8 nucleotides match TRBD1. J lost 7 bases, V lost 5 bases, and 13 bases had no gene match. CDR1 and CDR2 (germline): LGHDT, YNNKEL (reference sequence). This CDR3 contains 16 residues. As DNA, the CDR3 is TGTGCCAGCAGCAAACCGGACAGGGAAAGGAGTAACACCATATATTTT. This translates into CASSKPDRERSNTIYF.

This clone was observed a handful of times. The chain couples TRBV18 to TRBJ1-1; D is perhaps TRBD1 (5 bases). The CDR3 is 13 amino acids. Trimming stripped 2 bases from V and 8 bases from J, with 12 bases between. The germline CDR1 and CDR2 sequences are KGHSH and LQKENI. CDR3 loop: CASSPIGGREAFF. The DNA for the CDR3 is TGTGCCAGCTCACCAATCGGGGGGAGAGAAGCTTTCTTT.

The rearrangement uses TRBV7-9 and TRBJ1-5; 7 bases fit TRBD1. Germline V lookup: CDR1 SEHNR, CDR2 FQNEAQ (reference sequence). The CDR3 covers 14 residues. The trim removed 5 bases at V and 9 bases at J, leaving 10 bases unmatched. The CDR3 sequence: CASSPGTVRLPQHF. As DNA, the CDR3 is TGTGCCAGCAGCCCTGGGACAGTGAGGCTGCCCCAGCATTTT.

The gene calls are TRBV11-2 and TRBJ2-5; possibly TRBD2 for D (5 bases). Germline CDR1 is SGHAT and CDR2 is FQNNGV. The V and J ends lost 3 bases and 4 bases respectively, with 12 bases between them. The CDR3 is 14 amino acids. In DNA form, the CDR3 reads TGTGCCAGCAGCTTTGGCCTGGGGAGAGAGACCCAGTACTTC. Amino acid sequence: CASSFGLGRETQYF.

V is TRBV10-3 and J is TRBJ2-3; the D gene is possibly TRBD2 (7 bases). Trimming left V 2 bases short and J 0 bases short, with 12 bases between. Germline-derived CDR1 and CDR2 are ENHRY and SYGVKD. The CDR3 is 16 amino acids. The DNA of the CDR3 is TGTGCCATCAGTGAGCCGAGGGGGGGGAGCACAGATACGCAGTATTTT. Its translation is CAISEPRGGSTDTQYF.

V gene TRBV4-3 combines with J gene TRBJ2-1; 9 nucleotides line up with TRBD1. Germline V gene lookup returns CDR1 LGHNA and CDR2 YSLEER. Unmatched junction bases numbered 12, after V lost 3 bases and J lost 9 bases. The CDR3 runs 16 residues. The CDR3 is CASSHEPGQGFGEQFF. Written as DNA, the CDR3 is TGCGCCAGCAGCCATGAACCGGGACAGGGATTTGGTGAGCAGTTCTTC.

J is TRBJ1-2 and V is TRBV6-1; TRBD1 agrees at 9 bases. Unmatched junction bases numbered 12, after V lost 2 bases and J lost 5 bases. The CDR3 is 17 residues long. The germline V gene has CDR1 MNHNS and CDR2 SASEGT. Here the CDR3 DNA reads TGTGCCAGCAGTGAAATTCTTTGGGGACAGGGAGGTTATGGCTACACCTTC. This sequence encodes CASSEILWGQGGYGYTF.

The chain links TRBV4-3 to TRBJ1-1, with D unclear. CDR3 length: 14 residues. With 5 bases removed from V and 0 bases from J, the gap between germline ends came to 10 bases. Germline V CDR1 and CDR2: LGHNA, YSLEER. The CDR3 reads CASSSVTVNTEAFF. As DNA, the CDR3 is TGCGCCAGCAGCTCTGTAACAGTGAACACTGAAGCTTTCTTT.

The rearrangement links TRBV19 to TRBJ1-1; D possibly corresponds to TRBD1 (6 bases). The germline gives CDR1 LNHDA, CDR2 SQIVND (reference sequence). Trimming left V 2 bases short and J 4 bases short, with 14 bases between. The CDR3 totals 15 residues. The CDR3: CASSIYLRGSTEAFF. The CDR3 nucleotides read TGTGCCAGTAGTATATACCTCAGGGGCAGCACTGAAGCTTTCTTT.

The V call is TRBV5-4, the J call TRBJ2-2; D perhaps matches TRBD1 (5 bases). The CDR3 has 15 residues. Germline V gene data show CDR1 as SGHNT and CDR2 as YYREEE (reference sequence). V was cut by 0 bases and J by 2 bases, with 8 bases left in between. CDR3 coding DNA: TGTGCCAGCAGCTTGGACAGGAGAAACACCGGGGAGCTGTTTTTT. This encodes CASSLDRRNTGELFF.

The chain joins TRBV27 to TRBJ2-6; TRBD1 agrees at 8 bases. Germline V gives CDR1 MNHEY, CDR2 SMNVEV (reference sequence). Trimming removed 0 bases from V and 1 base from J; junction bases left unmatched: 8. The CDR3 is 19 residues long. The DNA of the CDR3 is TGTGCCAGCAGTTTATCCCGGACAGGGTTGCCATCTGGGGCCAACGTCCTGACTTTC. Encoded protein: CASSLSRTGLPSGANVLTF.